The 13 T cell receptor beta chains in this list originate from one sample, sequenced in a study of T cells in Graves' hyperthyroidism and ophthalmopathy. Amplified regions were TCR beta CDR3 sequences from RNA transcripts. With the HTBI primer set, the TCR CDR3 went through a first round of RT-PCR. Each CDR3 protein is one row after TCRdb ran MiXCR on the multiplex PCR reads. The sample includes about 590,000 distinct CDR3 sequences, 15% to 17% of them seen just once. The sequenced sample was blood. The receptors were gathered from a woman aged 25-40 years with Graves' hyperthyroidism.

This clonotype was observed a handful of times. The chain couples TRBV6-2 or TRBV6-3 to TRBJ2-3; 8 bases match TRBD1. Germline lookup yields CDR1 MNHEY and CDR2 SVGEGT. CDR3 length: 12 residues. V lost 6 bases, J lost 11 bases, and 7 bases stayed unmatched. The DNA for the CDR3 is TGTGCCAGCAGCGACAGGGGTCGGGGGCAGTATTTT. Translated: CASSDRGRGQYF.

The gene calls are TRBV12-3 or TRBV12-4 and TRBJ1-2; 9 bases match TRBD1. The CDR3 totals 18 residues. The V gene end was trimmed by 2 bases and the J gene end by 3 bases; junction bases not matched to a gene: 13. The CDR3 coding sequence is TGTGCCAGCAGTTTAACGGCGTCAACAGGGGGCGCGGACTATGGCTACACCTTC. Translating it yields CASSLTASTGGADYGYTF.

This clonotype was recorded many times. CDR3 in amino acids: CASSLDPYSHSYEQYF. In DNA, the CDR3 is TGTGCCAGCAGCCTCGACCCGTACTCCCACTCCTACGAGCAGTACTTC. This sequence joins TRBV3-1 and TRBJ2-7; no clear D. V lost 4 bases, J lost 0 bases, and 16 bases lay in between. This CDR3 comprises 16 residues. Germline CDR1 LGHDT, CDR2 YNNKEL (reference sequence).

This clonotype was observed many times. The rearrangement uses TRBV12-3 or TRBV12-4 and TRBJ2-7; the D gene could be TRBD1 or TRBD2 (5 bases each). CDR3 length equals 15 residues. Between the trimmed V and J ends, which lost 7 bases and 2 bases, there was a span of 18 bases. In nucleotides, the CDR3 is TGTGCCAGCACCCTCGAGGGGCACCGAGCCTACGAGCAGTACTTC. Its translation: CASTLEGHRAYEQYF.

This clonotype has a count of ten or more. CDR3 residues: CASSSTGRVNYGYTF. DNA for the CDR3: TGTGCCAGCAGTTCTACCGGGCGGGTGAACTATGGCTACACCTTC. V gene TRBV27 combines with J gene TRBJ1-2; D gene unclear. V was pared by 4 bases and J by 2 bases, with 14 bases between. Germline V lookup: CDR1 MNHEY, CDR2 SMNVEV (reference sequence). The CDR3 covers 15 residues.

There are many counts of this clonotype. V is TRBV11-2 and J is TRBJ2-6; 8 bases agree with TRBD2. The V gene's germline CDR1 is SGHAT and CDR2 FQNNGV. The CDR3 spans 17 residues. V dropped 6 bases and J dropped 0; count of bases not matched to a gene: 7. CDR3 DNA sequence: TGTGCCAGCAGGGGGCTAGCGGGCGCCTCTGGGGCCAACGTCCTGACTTTC. It encodes CASRGLAGASGANVLTF.

The sample holds many counts of this clonotype. The rearrangement uses TRBV5-1 and TRBJ2-1; D possibly corresponds to TRBD2 (5 bases). CDR3 size: 14 residues. The V gene lost 3 bases and the J gene lost 0 bases, with 7 bases spanning the gap. Germline V gives CDR1 SGHRS, CDR2 YFSETQ. The CDR3 reads CASSYGDSYNEQFF. In nucleotides, the CDR3 is TGCGCCAGCAGCTACGGGGACTCCTACAATGAGCAGTTCTTC.

In its sample, this clonotype was seen many times. This chain connects TRBV2 to TRBJ1-1; 8 bases are shared with TRBD1. This CDR3 comprises 14 residues. Germline CDR1 reads SNHLY; CDR2 reads FYNNEI. The trim removed 5 bases at V and 6 bases at J, leaving 8 bases unmatched. DNA of the CDR3: TGTGCCAGCAGTCAAATTCCGGGACAGGCTGAAGCTTTCTTT. It translates to CASSQIPGQAEAFF.

This clonotype was detected ten times or more. The chain is built from TRBV6-5 and TRBJ1-2; D uncertain. The CDR3 is 15 amino acids. CDR1 is MNHEY and CDR2 is SVGAGI in the germline V gene. With 0 bases removed from V and 1 base from J, the gap between germline ends came to 9 bases. The CDR3 bases are TGTGCCAGCAGTTACTCGGGCACACTTAACTATGGCTACACCTTC. Residues: CASSYSGTLNYGYTF.

This clonotype occurred many times. The CDR3 region has the DNA TGTGCCAGCAGTTTGGCCACAGGGGGCACTCAGCCCCAGCATTTT. As protein: CASSLATGGTQPQHF. The chain recombines TRBV12-3 or TRBV12-4 with TRBJ1-5; 9 nucleotides line up with TRBD1. CDR3 length equals 15 residues. The ends lost 3 bases at V and 6 bases at J; junction bases unmatched: 6.

The table lists this clonotype with a few counts. The chain employs TRBV9 and TRBJ2-1, with D perhaps matching TRBD1 (6 bases). Trimming shortened V by 0 bases and J by 5 bases, and 18 bases separated the two germline ends. Germline V gene sequence: CDR1 SGDLS, CDR2 YYNGEE. The CDR3 is 17 residues long. CDR3 bases: TGTGCCAGCAGCGTAGAGGGGGACCTATACCCTGACAATGAGCAGTTCTTC. Protein product: CASSVEGDLYPDNEQFF.

The chain is built from TRBV20-1 and TRBJ2-3; TRBD2 agrees at 8 bases. Germline values: CDR1 DFQATT, CDR2 SNEGSKA (reference sequence). V shed 4 bases and J 14 bases; nucleotides not matched to a gene: 20. The CDR3 runs 15 residues. The DNA for the CDR3 is TGCAGTGCTACCTTAGGCGGGAGGTCCTCGGTGGGGCCGTATTTT. Translating gives CSATLGGRSSVGPYF.

This clonotype was counted at least ten times. The CDR3 coding sequence is TGTGCCAGCGGCCCTGGGCGGGAGGCCCCCTACGAGCAGTACTTC. This codes for CASGPGREAPYEQYF. V usage is TRBV6-1 and J usage is TRBJ2-7, with 8 bases aligning to TRBD2. There are 15 residues in the CDR3. The V and J ends lost 8 bases and 2 bases, in that order; junction bases with no gene match: 11. Germline V lookup: CDR1 MNHNS, CDR2 SASEGT.